This T cell receptor beta chain was identified in a study of long-term antiretroviral therapy in people with HIV. Version v3.0 of the immunoSEQ assay ran at survey level. Produced via immunoSEQ multiplex PCR; TCRdb's table is partial and in-frame only. The sample has about 13,000 clones; around 80% are singletons. After removal of 4 bases from V and 8 bases from J, the junction contained 7 bases not matched to a gene. This CDR3 is built from 15 residues. Germline lookup yields CDR1 MNHEY and CDR2 SMNVEV (reference sequence). The clonotype was recovered from a man aged 35 to 55 with HIV. The J gene is TRBJ1-6, the V gene TRBV27; 8 bases fit TRBD1. Sequencing used unsorted PBMCs, obtained 1.3 years before starting antiretroviral therapy. In DNA form, the CDR3 reads TGTGCCAGCAGTTGGGGCAGGGGACAGGATTCACCCCTCCACTTT. The encoded protein is CASSWGRGQDSPLHF.